These 20 T cell receptor beta chains share one sample of origin, sequenced in a study of shared clonotypes between healthy human individuals. TCRdb's copy holds only in-frame clones and misses some; the assay was immunoSEQ multiplex PCR. The sample contains around 430,000 clones, roughly 80% of which appear only once. The material sequenced was PBMCs. The receptors come from a woman between 35 and 50 years old in good health. Some clones in this sample may be carry-over from other donors' samples.

This clone was detected once. The rearrangement links TRBV28 to TRBJ2-1, with D perhaps matching TRBD1 (5 bases). CDR3 length equals 13 residues. V shed 6 bases and J shed 3 bases, with 9 bases lying between them. Germline CDR1 MDHEN, CDR2 SYDVKM. The DNA of the CDR3 is TGTGCCAGCAGCCGTGACAGCTACAATGAGCAGTTCTTC. This encodes CASSRDSYNEQFF. Drawing the rest from reference TRBV28 and TRBJ2-1, the complete variable domain is DVKVTQSSRYLVKRTGEKVFLECVQDMDHENMFWYRQDPGLGLRLIYFSYDVKMKEKGDIPEGYSVSREKKERFSLILESASTNQTSMYLCASSRDSYNEQFFGPGTRLTVL.

This sequence joins TRBV30 and TRBJ1-4; D call uncertain. V was pared by 1 base and J by 7 bases, with 7 bases between. The CDR3 covers 12 residues. The germline V gene has CDR1 GTSNPN and CDR2 SVGIG (reference sequence). The CDR3 reads CAWSDSFEKLFF. The CDR3 DNA reads as TGTGCCTGGAGTGATAGTTTTGAAAAACTGTTTTTT.

The V gene is TRBV5-4, the J gene TRBJ1-5; 10 positions match TRBD1. This CDR3 region has 13 residues. In germline, CDR1 is SGHNT, CDR2 YYREEE (reference sequence). V lost 5 bases to trimming and J lost 9 bases; unmatched junction nucleotides: 5. The CDR3 nucleotides read TGTGCCAGCAGTTCGGACAGGGGGAGGCCCCAGCATTTT. Its protein product is CASSSDRGRPQHF.

V gene TRBV11-2 combines with J gene TRBJ2-7, with 8 bases that match TRBD1. This CDR3 is built from 14 residues. V was pared by 5 bases and J by 0 bases, with 3 bases of the junction left unmatched. Germline CDR1 is SGHAT and CDR2 is FQNNGV. The CDR3 DNA reads TGTGCCAGCAGCGGCGGGACAGGCTCCTACGAGCAGTACTTC. Translated, it gives CASSGGTGSYEQYF.

This chain links TRBV30 with TRBJ1-5; the D gene is possibly TRBD1 (5 bases). The CDR3 is 10 residues long. CDR1 is GTSNPN, CDR2 SVGIG, per germline (reference sequence). The V end was cut by 8 bases, the J end by 7 bases, with 9 bases between. This CDR3 is CAPRGQPQHF. DNA for the CDR3: TGTGCCCCCCGGGGGCAGCCCCAGCATTTT.

The chain has TRBV6-1 and TRBJ2-5, with 8 bases that match TRBD1. The better agreement between TRBJ2-7 and the DNA end casts doubt on the J call. Germline values: CDR1 MNHNS, CDR2 SASEGT. The CDR3 sequence is 15 residues long. CDR3 sequence reads: CASSAAGTGPYEQYF. In DNA, the CDR3 is TGTGCCAGCAGCGCCGCTGGGACAGGTCCCTACGAGCAGTACTTC.

This clone was observed at least ten times. This chain uses TRBV2 with TRBJ2-3; D not resolved. V gave up 2 bases and J gave up 4 bases, with 4 bases separating them. The CDR3 length is 12 residues. Germline CDR1 SNHLY, CDR2 FYNNEI. The CDR3 is CASSEWADTQYF. The CDR3 coding sequence is TGTGCCAGCAGTGAATGGGCAGATACGCAGTATTTT.

CDR3 DNA: TGTGCCAGCAGCACAAGACAGGGCGCTAGCACAGATACGCAGTATTTT. This gives the protein CASSTRQGASTDTQYF. This chain joins TRBV5-4 and TRBJ2-3; 7 bases match TRBD1. V lost 4 bases and J lost 0; bases outside the gene matches: 8. CDR1 is SGHNT and CDR2 is YYREEE in the germline V gene (reference sequence). CDR3 size: 16 residues.

The chain couples TRBV5-1 to TRBJ2-1, with 8 bases lining up with TRBD1. Losses at the gene ends were 4 bases for V and 1 base for J; bases not matched to a gene: 7. The germline V gene encodes CDR1 SGHRS and CDR2 YFSETQ. The CDR3 is 16 amino acids. The CDR3 is CASSPRTGRSYNEQFF. The CDR3, as DNA: TGCGCCAGCAGCCCAAGGACAGGGCGTTCCTACAATGAGCAGTTCTTC.

The CDR3 sequence is CASIETSGKDTQYF. The CDR3 DNA reads TGCGCCAGCATCGAGACTAGCGGGAAGGATACGCAGTATTTT. The chain is built from TRBV5-1 and TRBJ2-3, with 11 bases aligning to TRBD2. CDR1 and CDR2 from the germline V gene are SGHRS and YFSETQ. V was clipped by 6 bases and J by 6 bases; unmatched bases: 6. The CDR3 is 14 residues long.

This clone came up once. This chain connects TRBV5-1 to TRBJ2-1; D is ambiguous. The CDR3 loop spans 13 amino acids. Trimming left V 0 bases short and J 8 bases short, with 9 bases between. Germline CDR1 SGHRS, CDR2 YFSETQ. For the CDR3, the DNA is TGCGCCAGCAGCTTGGTACCCAAGGATGAGCAGTTCTTC. Protein sequence: CASSLVPKDEQFF.

Notes on this clone: Other DNA sequences within the sample encode an identical CDR3. The chain joins TRBV7-3 to TRBJ2-1; possible D gene TRBD1, 5 bases. V dropped 4 bases and J dropped 4 bases, with 8 bases sitting between them. This CDR3 comprises 13 residues. The germline V gene has CDR1 SGHTA and CDR2 FQGTGA. The CDR3 region is CASSSGHYNEQFF. CDR3 nucleotide sequence: TGTGCCAGCAGCTCAGGGCATTACAATGAGCAGTTCTTC.

This chain uses TRBV30 with TRBJ1-1, with D hard to call. The CDR3 loop spans 13 amino acids. The germline V gene has CDR1 GTSNPN and CDR2 SVGIG (reference sequence). V was shortened by 2 bases and J by 3 bases, with 10 bases between the two germline ends. CDR3 in amino acids: CAWSRRVDTEAFF. CDR3 sequence (DNA): TGTGCCTGGAGTAGGAGGGTGGACACTGAAGCTTTCTTT. Full variable domain (remainder filled in from reference TRBV30 and TRBJ1-1): SQTIHQWPATLVQPVGSPLSLECTVEGTSNPNLYWYRQAAGRGLQLLFYSVGIGQISSEVPQNLSASRPQDRQFILSSKKLLLSDSGFYLCAWSRRVDTEAFFGQGTRLTVV.

This chain joins TRBV28 and TRBJ2-1, with TRBD2 matching 8 bases. The CDR3 totals 17 residues. Germline CDR1 is MDHEN and CDR2 is SYDVKM. The V gene end was trimmed by 7 bases and the J gene end by 0 bases; junction bases not matched to a gene: 11. The CDR3 coding sequence is TGTGCCAGCACCGGGGCTAGCGGGTATAGCTCCTACAATGAGCAGTTCTTC. It is translated as CASTGASGYSSYNEQFF.

The genes are TRBV7-2 and TRBJ1-2; no clear D. Germline-derived CDR1 and CDR2 are SGHTA and FQGNSA. This CDR3 comprises 15 residues. V was pared by 0 bases and J by 5 bases, with 13 bases between. CDR3 coding DNA: TGTGCCAGCAGCTTAGCTGGGTCGGGGTTATATGGCTACACCTTC. Amino acid sequence: CASSLAGSGLYGYTF.

This chain joins TRBV7-3 and TRBJ1-1; D is possibly TRBD1 (5 bases). CDR1 and CDR2 (germline): SGHTA, FQGTGA. Trimming removed 2 bases at V and 7 bases at J, with 11 bases between. This CDR3 contains 13 residues. CDR3 in amino acids: CASSLGARGEAFF. Here the CDR3 DNA reads TGTGCCAGCAGCTTAGGGGCCAGAGGTGAAGCTTTCTTT.

J is TRBJ1-2 and V is TRBV30; D unresolved. Germline CDR1 GTSNPN, CDR2 SVGIG (reference sequence). The CDR3 loop spans 13 amino acids. V lost 2 bases to trimming and J lost 3 bases, with 10 bases between them. CDR3 sequence reads: CAWSTSRDYGYTF. CDR3 in DNA: TGTGCCTGGAGTACCTCGCGTGACTATGGCTACACCTTC.

The rearrangement joins TRBV5-6 to TRBJ2-1; D is perhaps TRBD1 (7 bases). This CDR3 is 12 amino acids long. With 2 bases removed from V and 10 bases from J, the gap between germline ends came to 10 bases. Germline V lookup: CDR1 SGHDT, CDR2 YYEEEE. The CDR3 protein is CASSFSGGEQFF. The CDR3 coding sequence is TGTGCCAGCAGCTTTTCAGGGGGGGAGCAGTTCTTC.

The chain uses TRBV28 and TRBJ1-2; 8 bases fit TRBD1. With V trimmed by 3 bases and J by 6 bases, 3 bases remained unmatched. Germline CDR1 is MDHEN and CDR2 is SYDVKM. The CDR3 consists of 13 residues. The CDR3 DNA sequence: TGTGCCAGCAGTTTGTCGACAGGGGATGGCTACACCTTC. It translates to CASSLSTGDGYTF.

This clone was counted many times. The V call is TRBV4-1, the J call TRBJ2-4; no clear D. In germline, CDR1 is MGHRA, CDR2 YSYEKL. The V end was cut by 1 base, the J end by 1 base, with 8 bases between. The CDR3 loop spans 15 amino acids. In DNA form, the CDR3 reads TGCGCCAGCAGCCAAGGCCTCGTGGCCAAAAACATTCAGTACTTC. Protein: CASSQGLVAKNIQYF.